Below are 6 T cell receptor beta chains sequenced from a single sample in a study of cytomegalovirus exposure and HLA in healthy donors. Using immunoSEQ multiplex PCR, the repertoire was profiled, and TCRdb retains in-frame clones only, with some absent. The table lists tens of thousands of clones, roughly 93% of them singletons. The sample taken for sequencing was PBMCs. The receptors were sampled from a woman in her 30s in good health and CMV-seronegative.

The V and J genes are TRBV4-2 and TRBJ1-2, with 10 bases that match TRBD1. CDR1 and CDR2 (germline): LGHNA, YNFKEQ. The CDR3 extends over 17 amino acids. V gave up 2 bases and J gave up 8 bases; unmatched junction bases: 14. The CDR3 protein is CASSQKGLTGGAEGYTF. The CDR3 DNA sequence: TGTGCCAGCAGCCAAAAGGGGTTGACAGGGGGCGCGGAAGGCTACACCTTC.

The chain uses TRBV7-8 and TRBJ1-1; weak D call: TRBD1 (5 bases). Germline CDR1 reads SGHVS; CDR2 reads FQNEAQ. Trimming shortened V by 5 bases and J by 7 bases, and 23 bases separated the two germline ends. CDR3 length equals 16 residues. This CDR3 reads CASSPLAAPQGLEAFF. The CDR3 DNA reads TGTGCCAGCAGCCCCCTTGCTGCGCCCCAGGGTCTTGAAGCTTTCTTT.

This chain joins TRBV7-9 and TRBJ1-4; tentative D call: TRBD1 (6 bases). V was pared by 4 bases and J by 4 bases, with 10 bases between. Germline V gives CDR1 SEHNR, CDR2 FQNEAQ (reference sequence). The CDR3 sequence is 14 residues long. The CDR3: CASSSRTDNEKLFF. The CDR3, as DNA: TGTGCCAGCAGCTCCCGGACAGATAATGAAAAACTGTTTTTT.

This clone was seen only once. The chain combines TRBV5-6 with TRBJ2-5; the D is unclear. CDR1 is SGHDT and CDR2 is YYEEEE in the germline V gene. Trimming cost V 4 bases and J 5 bases, with 9 bases left between them. The CDR3 is made up of 12 amino acids. CDR3 sequence (DNA): TGTGCCAGCAGCACTCATCCGGAGACCCAGTACTTC. Encoded protein: CASSTHPETQYF.

The chain joins TRBV7-2 to TRBJ1-6; 7 positions match TRBD1. The CDR3 contains 16 residues. With 3 bases clipped from V and 9 bases from J, the junction kept 11 bases outside the gene matches. The germline gives CDR1 SGHTA, CDR2 FQGNSA. CDR3 bases: TGTGCCAGCAGCTTTGAACAACCCGCAGGGGGTTCACCCCTCCACTTT. Protein product: CASSFEQPAGGSPLHF.

The chain combines TRBV18 with TRBJ2-1, with TRBD1 identical over 10 bases. This CDR3 has 16 residues. The V gene end was trimmed by 4 bases and the J gene end by 8 bases; junction bases not matched to a gene: 11. Germline CDR1 reads KGHSH; CDR2 reads LQKENI. CDR3 loop: CASSQTHRTGGDEQFF. The CDR3 coding sequence is TGTGCCAGCTCACAAACGCATAGGACAGGGGGGGATGAGCAGTTCTTC.